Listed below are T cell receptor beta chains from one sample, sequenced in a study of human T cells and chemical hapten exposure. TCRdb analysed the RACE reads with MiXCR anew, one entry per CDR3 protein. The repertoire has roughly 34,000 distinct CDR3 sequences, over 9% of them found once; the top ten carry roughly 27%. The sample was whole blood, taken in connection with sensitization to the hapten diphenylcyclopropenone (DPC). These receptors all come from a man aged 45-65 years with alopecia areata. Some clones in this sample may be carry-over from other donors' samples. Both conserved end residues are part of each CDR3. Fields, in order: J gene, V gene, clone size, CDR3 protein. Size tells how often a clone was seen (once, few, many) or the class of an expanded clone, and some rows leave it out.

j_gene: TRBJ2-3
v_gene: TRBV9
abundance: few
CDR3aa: CASSPRVGAEALTDTQYF

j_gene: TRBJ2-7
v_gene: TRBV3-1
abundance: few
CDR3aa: CASSSRAGREQYF

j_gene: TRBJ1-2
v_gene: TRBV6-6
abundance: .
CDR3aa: CASSYSKWRGLNYGYTF

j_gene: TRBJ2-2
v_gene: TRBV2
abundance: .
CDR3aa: CASLTGISTGELFF

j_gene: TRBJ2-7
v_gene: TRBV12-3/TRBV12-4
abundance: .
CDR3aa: CASSPAGIPSYEQYF

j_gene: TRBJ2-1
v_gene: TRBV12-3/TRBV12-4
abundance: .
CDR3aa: CASTHPSSKGTVNSYNEQFF

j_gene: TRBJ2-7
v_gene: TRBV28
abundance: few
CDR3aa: CASGGAEYEQYF

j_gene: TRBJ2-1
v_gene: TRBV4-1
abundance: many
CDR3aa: CASSQVGPNNEQFF

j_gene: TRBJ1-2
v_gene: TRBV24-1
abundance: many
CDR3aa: CATSDPQGAGSYTF

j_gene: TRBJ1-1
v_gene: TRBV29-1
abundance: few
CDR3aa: CSVEAEAFF

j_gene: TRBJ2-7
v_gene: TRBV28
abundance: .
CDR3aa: CASSPLRLEQYF

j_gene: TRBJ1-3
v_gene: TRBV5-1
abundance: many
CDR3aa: CASSLEVTGNTIYF

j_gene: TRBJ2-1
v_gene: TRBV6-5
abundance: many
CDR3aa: CASSTGGGLSYNEQFF

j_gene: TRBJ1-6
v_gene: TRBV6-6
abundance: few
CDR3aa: CASSQQGRDSPLHF

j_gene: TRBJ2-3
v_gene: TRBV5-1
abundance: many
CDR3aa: CASSKLVADTQYF

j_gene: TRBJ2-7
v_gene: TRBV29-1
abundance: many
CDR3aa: CSVAGQGYYEQYF

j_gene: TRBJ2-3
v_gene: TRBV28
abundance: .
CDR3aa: CASSYNRDRTQYF

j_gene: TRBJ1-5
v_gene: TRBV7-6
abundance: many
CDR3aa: CASSLDRAQPQHF

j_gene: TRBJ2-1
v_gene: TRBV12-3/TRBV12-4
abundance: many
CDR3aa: CASSPLNNEQFF

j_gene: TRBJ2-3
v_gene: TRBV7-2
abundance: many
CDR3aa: CASSPVMGGADTQYF

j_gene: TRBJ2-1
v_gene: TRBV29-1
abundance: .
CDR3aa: CSGGPYNEQFF

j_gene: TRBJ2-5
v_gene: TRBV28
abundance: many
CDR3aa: CASSSGTTQETQYF

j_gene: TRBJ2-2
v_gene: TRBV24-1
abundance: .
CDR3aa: CATRLATGELFF

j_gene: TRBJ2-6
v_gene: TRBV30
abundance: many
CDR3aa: CACSWQSLSGANVLTF

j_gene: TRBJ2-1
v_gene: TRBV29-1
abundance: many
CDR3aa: CSVERTGVEQFF

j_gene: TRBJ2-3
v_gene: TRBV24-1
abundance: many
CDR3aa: CATSDSTSGRLTDTQYF

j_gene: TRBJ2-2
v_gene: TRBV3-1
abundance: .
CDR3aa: CASSPMTVTGELFF

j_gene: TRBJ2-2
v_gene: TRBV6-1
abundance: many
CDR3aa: CASSEVLANTGELFF

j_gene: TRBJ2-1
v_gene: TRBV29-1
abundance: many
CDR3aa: CSVDRGPYNEQFF

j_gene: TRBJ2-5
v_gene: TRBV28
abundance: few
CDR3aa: CASRTGGETQYF

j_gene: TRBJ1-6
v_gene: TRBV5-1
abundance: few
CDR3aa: CASSLDDTGLNNSPLHF

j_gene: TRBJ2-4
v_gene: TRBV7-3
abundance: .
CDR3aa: CASSRTSGSGKNIQYF

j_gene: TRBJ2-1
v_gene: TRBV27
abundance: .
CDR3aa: CASSSQGDSYNEQFF

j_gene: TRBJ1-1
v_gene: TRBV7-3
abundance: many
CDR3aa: CASSPDRGLAEAFF

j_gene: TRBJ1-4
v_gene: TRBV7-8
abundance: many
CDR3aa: CASSYRDSWPKEKLFF

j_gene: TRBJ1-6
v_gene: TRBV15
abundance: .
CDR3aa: CATSRVDSYSPLHF

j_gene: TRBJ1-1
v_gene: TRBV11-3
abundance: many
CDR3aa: CASSLSGGARSEAFF

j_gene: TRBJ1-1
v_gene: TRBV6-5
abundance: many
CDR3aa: CASNKARDSRLGTEAFF

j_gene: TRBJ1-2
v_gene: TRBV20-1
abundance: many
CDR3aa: CSAPGSYYGYTF

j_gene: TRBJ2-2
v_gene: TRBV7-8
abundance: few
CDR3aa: CASSLESGTNTGELFF

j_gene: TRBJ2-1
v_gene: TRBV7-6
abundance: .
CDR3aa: CASSLGLAEEPLPQWEQFF

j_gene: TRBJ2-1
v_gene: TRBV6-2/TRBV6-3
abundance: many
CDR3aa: CASSNSGSRGEQFF

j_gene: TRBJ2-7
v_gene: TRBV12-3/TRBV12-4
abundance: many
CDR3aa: CASSLGQLDYEQYF

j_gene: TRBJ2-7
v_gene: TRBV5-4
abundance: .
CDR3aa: CASSFRQGGEQYF

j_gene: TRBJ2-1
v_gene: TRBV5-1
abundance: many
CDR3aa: CASSSAGEGEQFF

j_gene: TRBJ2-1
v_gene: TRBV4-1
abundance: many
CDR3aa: CASSQRYTSSLEEQFF

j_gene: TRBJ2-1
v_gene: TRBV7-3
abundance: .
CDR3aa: CASSLTGALGDEQFF

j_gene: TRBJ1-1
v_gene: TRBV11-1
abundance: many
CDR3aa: CASSVRTGLTEAFF

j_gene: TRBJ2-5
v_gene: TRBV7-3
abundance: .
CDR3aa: CASSLWGSETQYF

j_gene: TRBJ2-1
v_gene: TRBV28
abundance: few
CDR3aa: CASTISGRWNEQFF

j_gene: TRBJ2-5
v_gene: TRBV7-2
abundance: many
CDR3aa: CASRLVGQETQYF

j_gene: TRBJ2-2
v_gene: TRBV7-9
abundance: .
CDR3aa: CARQGQNTGELFF

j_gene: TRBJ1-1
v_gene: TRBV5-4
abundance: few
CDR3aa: CASSLMGQDPEAFF

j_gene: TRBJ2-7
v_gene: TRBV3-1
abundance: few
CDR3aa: CASSQAGGDYEQYF

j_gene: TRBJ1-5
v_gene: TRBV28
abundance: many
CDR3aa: CAGGGSNQPQHF

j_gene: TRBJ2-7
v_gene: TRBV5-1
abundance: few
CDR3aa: CASSLDASGTYEQYF

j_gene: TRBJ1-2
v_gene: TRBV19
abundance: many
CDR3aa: CASSITRNYGYTF